The TCR beta chain described here comes from a study of cytomegalovirus exposure and HLA in healthy donors. General study results and limits: Later analysis demonstrated an association between a missense DCLRE1C variant and TCR beta V- and J-gene trimming. Earlier results showed most TCR beta V segments being productive about 90% or about 30% of the time.

There are 15 residues in the CDR3. V was shortened by 2 bases and J by 4 bases, with 12 bases between the two germline ends. Germline CDR1 is SGHTA and CDR2 is FQGNSA. 60 Vbeta and 13 Jbeta primers were used in PCR. In the original processing: An analysis that came later counted some 81 million unique TCR beta chains, roughly 11 million shared. This table comes from immunoSEQ multiplex PCR, and its TCRdb copy is limited to in-frame clones, with some not included. V and J calls and clone size are as listed in that table; D and trimming were resolved from the DNA. The data hold about 270,000 clones, with about 75% observed a single time. Turning to this clone: Its antigen remains unknown.

Material for sequencing was PBMCs. The rearrangement joins TRBV7-2 to TRBJ1-3, with D possibly TRBD1 on 6 matching bases. This TCR was sampled from a female donor in good health and CMV-seronegative. The CDR3: CASSLRGADGNTIYF. The CDR3 DNA follows: TGTGCCAGCAGCTTACGGGGGGCGGACGGAAACACCATATATTTT.